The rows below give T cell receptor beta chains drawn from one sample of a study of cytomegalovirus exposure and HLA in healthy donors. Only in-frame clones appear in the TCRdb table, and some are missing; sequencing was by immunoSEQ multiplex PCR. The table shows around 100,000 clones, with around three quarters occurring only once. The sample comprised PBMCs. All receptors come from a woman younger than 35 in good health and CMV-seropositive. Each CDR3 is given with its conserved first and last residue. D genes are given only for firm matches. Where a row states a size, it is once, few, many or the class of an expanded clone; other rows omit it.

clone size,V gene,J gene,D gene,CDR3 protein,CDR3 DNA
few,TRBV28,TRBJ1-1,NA,CASSSILRGTEAFF,TGTGCCAGCAGCTCGATCCTCCGGGGCACTGAAGCTTTCTTT
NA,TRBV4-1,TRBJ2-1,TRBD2,CASSQRGLAGGDEQFF,TGCGCCAGCAGCCAAAGGGGACTAGCGGGGGGGGATGAGCAGTTCTTC
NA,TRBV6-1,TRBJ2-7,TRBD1,CASSEGQGAVGSYEQYF,TGTGCCAGCAGTGAGGGACAGGGGGCGGTCGGGTCCTACGAGCAGTACTTC
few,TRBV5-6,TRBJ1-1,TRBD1,CASSFGTGGATEAFF,TGTGCCAGCAGTTTTGGGACAGGGGGCGCCACTGAAGCTTTCTTT
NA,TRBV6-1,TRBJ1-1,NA,CASMEGPPTEAFF,TGTGCCAGCATGGAGGGCCCGCCCACTGAAGCTTTCTTT
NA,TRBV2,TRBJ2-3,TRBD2,CATRSGKGADTQYF,TGTGCCACCAGAAGCGGGAAGGGCGCAGATACGCAGTATTTT
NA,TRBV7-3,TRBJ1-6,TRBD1,CASSLTTGGSSPLHF,TGTGCCAGCAGCTTAACGACAGGGGGAAGTTCACCCCTCCACTTT
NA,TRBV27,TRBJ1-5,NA,CASSTLGGSNQPQHF,TGTGCCAGCAGTACCCTTGGGGGCAGCAATCAGCCCCAGCATTTT
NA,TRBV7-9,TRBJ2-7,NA,CASSSGGRYEQYF,TGTGCCAGCAGCTCAGGAGGTCGCTACGAGCAGTACTTC
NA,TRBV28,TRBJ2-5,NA,CASSTKRQAFWETQYF,TGTGCCAGCAGTACCAAAAGGCAGGCCTTTTGGGAGACCCAGTACTTC
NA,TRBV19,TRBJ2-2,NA,CASQQYTGELFF,TGTGCCAGTCAACAGTACACCGGGGAGCTGTTTTTT
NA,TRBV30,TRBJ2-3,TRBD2,CAWSVLVGGTDTQYF,TGTGCCTGGAGTGTACTGGTGGGAGGGACAGATACGCAGTATTTT
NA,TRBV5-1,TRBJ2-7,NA,CASSPTGSFYEQYF,TGCGCCAGCAGCCCCACAGGGTCTTTTTACGAGCAGTACTTC
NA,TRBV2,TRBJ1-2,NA,CASSEVSVTYGYTF,TGTGCCAGCAGTGAGGTGTCGGTAACCTATGGCTACACCTTC
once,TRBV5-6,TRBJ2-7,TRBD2,CASSMGLAGNYEQYF,TGTGCCAGCAGCATGGGACTAGCGGGTAACTACGAGCAGTACTTC
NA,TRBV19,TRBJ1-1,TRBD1,CASSIDRGSEAFF,TGTGCCAGTAGTATCGACAGGGGCTCTGAAGCTTTCTTT